This T cell receptor beta chain is from a study of T cell responses to AZD1222 COVID-19 vaccine. Produced via immunoSEQ multiplex PCR; TCRdb's table is partial and in-frame only. The table includes about 130,000 clones, about 94% detected once. On this clone: Its antigen is as yet unknown.

V was cut by 3 bases and J by 2 bases, with 9 bases left in between. The germline V gene has CDR1 SGHTA and CDR2 FQGTGA. This CDR3 has 14 residues. Study-wide points: Repertoires in all cases were sampled only once the peak T cell response had passed.

The source material was peripheral blood, sampled on day 0 of AZD1222 vaccination. This TCR was recovered from an adult in good health. The chain has TRBV7-3 and TRBJ2-3, with D possibly called TRBD1 or TRBD2 (6 bases each). In DNA, the CDR3 is TGTGCCAGCAGCTTCCGGGGGCTCACAGATACGCAGTATTTT. It translates to CASSFRGLTDTQYF.